Many counts were recorded for the clone carrying this TCR beta chain. This sample is drawn from a study of regulatory T cells in long-lasting Graves disease. The CDR3 runs 14 residues. J was trimmed by 7 bases and V by 3 bases; bases with no gene match: 5. Germline V CDR1 and CDR2: KGHSH, LQKENI. The time point here: newly diagnosed GD, antithyroid drugs for less than 3 months. Construction of the TCR library relied on RNA isolated from PBMCs. In building TCR beta libraries, iRepertoire HTBI primers were used together with Arm-PCR of CDR3 regions. TCRdb re-called the multiplex PCR reads with MiXCR, one entry per CDR3 protein. The data show 200,000 to 250,000 distinct CDR3 sequences, roughly a fifth seen once. The data were also submitted as part of a second study, on T cells in Graves' hyperthyroidism and ophthalmopathy. Per that study: Most thyroid clonotypes expanded above 0.001 appeared in blood too.

The starting material was peripheral blood mononuclear cells (PBMCs), obtained at new diagnosis, from a patient treated with antithyroid drugs. The gene calls are TRBV18 and TRBJ2-5, with TRBD1 identical over 10 bases. This TCR was sampled from a woman younger than 45 with Graves disease. The CDR3 loop is CASSPGQGKATQYF. The CDR3 region has the DNA TGTGCCAGCTCACCGGGACAGGGGAAGGCGACCCAGTACTTC.